This T cell receptor beta chain derives from a study of patients and donors after allogeneic stem cell transplantation. The CDR3 consists of 13 residues. Germline CDR1 DFQATT, CDR2 SNEGSKA (reference sequence). One entry per CDR3 protein, called by TCRdb with MiXCR from the RT-PCR reads. The sample has hundreds of thousands of distinct CDR3 sequences, 16% seen once; the top ten hold roughly 7%. V and J are TRBV20-1 and TRBJ1-2; 9 bases line up with TRBD1. This clonotype was obtained from a human donor who was either an allogeneic HSCT recipient or a stem cell or donor lymphocyte infusion donor (not recorded which). It is not recorded whose cells these are; they may come from a transplant donor. Sequencing was performed on blood, either unsorted or a sorted T cell fraction (not recorded which). DNA for the CDR3: TGCACCCGGAGGGGACAGGGTACCTCTGGCTACACCTTC. Translated: CTRRGQGTSGYTF.